This TCR beta chain was observed in a study of T cell responses to AZD1222 COVID-19 vaccine. A word on this clone: Antigen specificity is unknown.

The data were produced by immunoSEQ multiplex PCR, yet TCRdb's version contains in-frame clones alone and is incomplete. Among 120,000 or so clones, approximately 84% were seen once, and the ten largest hold more than 6.5%. Overall study results and limits: Close to half of all spike-specific TCRs reportedly target regions of the variants that are unmutated. Two AZD1222 doses significantly raised spike-specific TCR breadth and depth over controls. There were vaccine-associated CD4 TCRs across spike, dominant at 160-218 and 743-854. A mostly white British donor set with more females was recruited, and clonal diversity was possibly underestimated.

From germline, CDR1 is MNHEY and CDR2 SMNVEV (reference sequence). The CDR3 runs to 15 residues. The germline V and J ends were trimmed by 3 bases and 8 bases, with 17 bases remaining between them. This chain links TRBV27 with TRBJ2-1, with TRBD2 as a possible D gene (6 bases). The material was peripheral blood, obtained on day 0 of AZD1222 vaccination. This sequence was found in an adult in good health. Here the CDR3 DNA reads TGTGCCAGCAGTTTCTCTAGCGCTCCTGGGGATGAGCAGTTCTTC. This codes for CASSFSSAPGDEQFF.